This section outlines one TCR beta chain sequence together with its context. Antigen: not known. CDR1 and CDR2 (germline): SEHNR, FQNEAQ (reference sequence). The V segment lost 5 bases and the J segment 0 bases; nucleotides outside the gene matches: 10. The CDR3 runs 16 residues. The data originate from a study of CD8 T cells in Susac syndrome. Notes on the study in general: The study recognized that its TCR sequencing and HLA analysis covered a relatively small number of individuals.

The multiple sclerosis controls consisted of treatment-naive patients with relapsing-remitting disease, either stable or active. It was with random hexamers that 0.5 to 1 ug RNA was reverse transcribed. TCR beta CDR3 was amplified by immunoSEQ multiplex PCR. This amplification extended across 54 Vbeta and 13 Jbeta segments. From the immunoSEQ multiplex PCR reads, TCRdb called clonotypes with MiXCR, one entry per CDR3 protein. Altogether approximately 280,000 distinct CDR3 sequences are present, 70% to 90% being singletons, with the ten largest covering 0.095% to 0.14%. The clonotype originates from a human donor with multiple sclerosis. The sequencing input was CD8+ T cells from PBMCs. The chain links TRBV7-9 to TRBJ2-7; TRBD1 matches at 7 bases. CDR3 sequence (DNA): TGTGCCAGCAGCACCAGCACAGGGGAATCCTCCTACGAGCAGTACTTC. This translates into CASSTSTGESSYEQYF. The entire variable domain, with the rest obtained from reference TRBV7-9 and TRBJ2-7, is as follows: DTGVSQNPRHKITKRGQNVTFRCDPISEHNRLYWYRQTLGQGPEFLTYFQNEAQLEKSRLLSDRFSAERPKGSFSTLEIQRTEQGDSAMYLCASSTSTGESSYEQYFGPGTRLTVT.